A selection of T cell receptor beta chains follows, all from one sample in a study of T cell repertoires in cytomegalovirus infection. TCRdb re-called the reads through MiXCR, storing one row per CDR3 protein. The sample has some 500,000 distinct CDR3 sequences; 30% to 40% are singletons. Their recognized antigens are unknown. The input for sequencing was cultured PBMCs, taken from culture after CMV antigen stimulation. These receptors were obtained from a human donor in good health (CMV status not recorded). Some clones in this sample may be carry-over from other donors' samples. The CDR3 runs from the conserved cysteine through the conserved F or W. The order of the fields is V gene, J gene, D gene, clone size, CDR3 DNA, CDR3 protein. D genes are given only for firm matches. Part of the rows lack a size; the others show once, few, many or a class for expanded clones.

>TRBV6-5|TRBJ2-5|-|-
TGTGCCAGCAGTTACTACCACAGTCTACCCCAAGAGACCCAGTACTTC
CASSYYHSLPQETQYF
>TRBV7-9|TRBJ2-3|-|-
TGTGCCAGCAGCTTCGGGGTAGATACGCAGTATTTT
CASSFGVDTQYF
>TRBV10-3|TRBJ2-1|TRBD1|few
TGTGCCATCAGTGAGGCTCTGCAGGGGGATGAGCAGTTCTTC
CAISEALQGDEQFF
>TRBV7-6|TRBJ2-2|-|-
TGTGCCAGCAGCAATGTTCCCGGGGAGCTGTTTTTT
CASSNVPGELFF
>TRBV12-3/TRBV12-4|TRBJ2-1|TRBD1|-
TGTGCCAGCAGTTTAGGACAGGGAACACGAGAGCAGTTCTTC
CASSLGQGTREQFF
>TRBV20-1|TRBJ2-6|-|-
TGCAGTGCTATCCAGTGGGGGGCCAACGTCCTGACTTTC
CSAIQWGANVLTF
>TRBV7-9|TRBJ1-2|TRBD1|-
TGTGCCAGCAGCTCCGGCCGGGACAGGGCTCCGGCCTTC
CASSSGRDRAPAF
>TRBV12-3/TRBV12-4|TRBJ2-1|-|once
TGTGCCAGCAGTCCACCCCCCGAAAGCTCCTACAATGAGCAGTTCTTC
CASSPPPESSYNEQFF
>TRBV19|TRBJ2-3|-|-
TGTGCCAGTAGTGGTCTAGAACGTGGAGATACGCAGTATTTT
CASSGLERGDTQYF
>TRBV20-1|TRBJ2-1|-|few
TGCAGTGCTAGGCTTGGGGCTGGGAGCTCCTACAATGAGCAGTTCTTC
CSARLGAGSSYNEQFF
>TRBV19|TRBJ2-1|TRBD2|-
TGTGCCAGTAGTACTCCTAGCGGGAGAGGGTCCAATGAGCAGTTCTTC
CASSTPSGRGSNEQFF
>TRBV7-9|TRBJ1-2|-|many
TGTGCCAGCAGCCACGTTGTGGGGGGCAGGGGAGACTATGGCTACACCTTC
CASSHVVGGRGDYGYTF
>TRBV4-1|TRBJ1-1|-|-
TGCGCCAGCAGCCAAAGACTGTCGATGAACACTGAAGCTTTCTTT
CASSQRLSMNTEAFF
>TRBV6-1|TRBJ2-3|TRBD1|few
TGTGCCAGCAGTGAGCTGACAGGGGGTAGCACAGATACGCAGTATTTT
CASSELTGGSTDTQYF
>TRBV20-1|TRBJ2-5|-|-
TGCAGTGCTCCGGTGGGGGGAAGGGAAGAGACCCAGTACTTC
CSAPVGGREETQYF
>TRBV12-3/TRBV12-4|TRBJ2-4|TRBD2|-
TGTGCCAGCAGTTTCTACTACCCTAGCGGGAGGGAGGCCAAAAACATTCAGTACTTC
CASSFYYPSGREAKNIQYF
>TRBV7-6|TRBJ2-7|-|few
TGTGCCAGCAGCTCGAAAGTAGGGACTGCTAACTACGAGCAGTACTTC
CASSSKVGTANYEQYF
>TRBV4-1|TRBJ1-3|-|-
TGCGCCAGCAGCCAAGACGGCATTGGAAACACCATATATTTT
CASSQDGIGNTIYF
>TRBV7-8|TRBJ2-1|-|few
TGTGCCACCAAGAGGGGATGGGGGAAGGATGAGCAGTTCTTC
CATKRGWGKDEQFF
>TRBV12-3/TRBV12-4|TRBJ2-5|-|few
TGTGCCAGCAGCCGCCCCCCGCAGGGCGAGACCCAGTACTTC
CASSRPPQGETQYF
>TRBV7-2|TRBJ2-5|-|many
TGTGCCAGCAGCTTGGTGAACGGCCGACAAGAGACCCAGTACTTC
CASSLVNGRQETQYF
>TRBV7-7|TRBJ2-7|TRBD1|few
TGTGCCAGCAGTCCCCTGGTTTCGGGACAGGTCGATGCTGAGCAGTACTTC
CASSPLVSGQVDAEQYF
>TRBV19|TRBJ1-5|-|few
TGTGCCAGTAGGCGGGACTATAATCAGCCCCAGCATTTT
CASRRDYNQPQHF
>TRBV11-2|TRBJ1-1|-|-
TGTGCCAGCAACTCTGGCACTGAAGCTTTCTTT
CASNSGTEAFF
>TRBV7-2|TRBJ2-1|TRBD2|many
TGTGCCAGCAGCCCTACTAGCGGGAGACGAAATGAGCAGTTCTTC
CASSPTSGRRNEQFF